Below, one T cell receptor (beta chain) is given with its context. The data derive from a study of control samples from healthy donors and cancer patients. Clones were sequenced by immunoSEQ multiplex PCR, and TCRdb holds only the in-frame ones, with some missing. The sample yields about 250,000 clones, roughly 82% seen once. V lost 1 base, J lost 4 bases, and 6 bases stayed unmatched. Looked up from germline, CDR1 is LGHNA and CDR2 is YNFKEQ. The CDR3 extends over 16 amino acids. The sequenced material came from PBMCs. The rearrangement joins TRBV4-2 to TRBJ2-2; TRBD2 matches at 7 bases. The clonotype comes from a woman aged 55-69 years with lung cancer. DNA for the CDR3: TGTGCCAGCAGCCAAGCCGGGACTACTCTCACCGGGGAGCTGTTTTTT. It translates to CASSQAGTTLTGELFF.